One sample yielded the 4 T cell receptor beta chains listed below, sequenced in a study of tumor-infiltrating lymphocytes in primary liver carcinoma. Using a constant-region primer together with ProtoScript II reverse transcriptase, TCR beta cDNA was made from around 500 ng of total RNA. ARM-PCR was slightly modified, and three nested multiplex PCR rounds with it gave rise to the TCR beta libraries. It was with TRBV1-TRBV30 forward primers and a C-beta reverse primer that the first two PCR rounds were run, at approximately 10 cycles each. TCRdb re-called the multiplex PCR reads with MiXCR, one entry per CDR3 protein. Here the sample spans 44,000 or so distinct CDR3 sequences, roughly 70% being singletons. Co-extracted RNA and DNA came from roughly 20-30 mg of unsorted bulk tissue. The sequenced material came from liver tumor tissue from sampling region 5. As to subset: tumor region T5, tumor centre. These receptors were taken from a man aged 35-49 years with primary liver carcinoma and hepatitis B virus infection.

This clonotype was found many times. The genes are TRBV7-8 and TRBJ2-3; TRBD1 agrees at 9 bases. The trim removed 5 bases at V and 8 bases at J, leaving 8 bases unmatched. This CDR3 is built from 14 residues. Germline V CDR1 and CDR2: SGHVS, FQNEAQ. The CDR3 DNA reads TGTGCCAGCAGCCACGACAGGGGGGACGGTACGCAGTATTTT. Translation: CASSHDRGDGTQYF.

The CDR3 sequence: CASSYSWDTSGNTIYF. DNA for the CDR3: TGTGCCAGCAGTTACTCGTGGGATACTTCTGGAAACACCATATATTTT. The chain is built from TRBV6-5 and TRBJ1-3, with D unresolved. The CDR3 totals 16 residues. Trimming removed 0 bases from V and 1 base from J, with 10 bases in between. CDR1 is MNHEY, CDR2 SVGAGI, per germline.

This clonotype was observed a few times. The rearrangement uses TRBV5-1 and TRBJ2-7, with TRBD2 matching 7 bases. The CDR3 runs to 14 residues. Germline CDR1 reads SGHRS; CDR2 reads YFSETQ. V lost 0 bases to trimming and J lost 5 bases; unmatched junction nucleotides: 5. This chain's CDR3 is CASSLVRGGDEQYF. The CDR3 DNA reads TGCGCCAGCAGCTTGGTAAGGGGAGGGGACGAGCAGTACTTC.

Comments on this clonotype: This may arise from a read error, as a much more abundant clone is one base away. This chain links TRBV7-9 with TRBJ2-2, with D perhaps TRBD1 (6 bases). The CDR3 consists of 15 residues. The germline V and J ends were trimmed by 4 bases and 6 bases, with 15 bases remaining between them. Germline assignment: CDR1 SEHNR and CDR2 FQNEAQ (reference sequence). The CDR3 DNA is TGTGCCAGCAGCTCCGAGACAGGCGGAGCCGGGGAGCTGTTTTTT. It is translated as CASSSETGGAGELFF.